This section outlines one TCR beta chain sequence together with its context. Its antigen remains unidentified. The data are from a study of shared clonotypes between healthy human individuals. TCRdb's table, derived via immunoSEQ multiplex PCR, lists solely in-frame clones and lacks some. The sample holds 800,000 to 950,000 clones; 96% are singletons and the top ten take roughly 0.23%. Study observations and caveats: Blood alone was sampled, and tissue repertoires likely differ.

Germline V gives CDR1 LNHDA, CDR2 SQIVND (reference sequence). The CDR3 length is 12 residues. Trimming cost V 3 bases and J 6 bases, with 8 bases left between them. As defined, naive CD8 cells were CD45RO-negative and positively selected for CCR7, with terminally differentiated effector memory CD45RA+ cells excluded. The sequence was collected from a man aged 25 to 40 in good health. The genes are TRBV19 and TRBJ1-1; unclear D gene. Sequencing was performed on naive CD8+ T cells sorted from blood. CDR3: CASSIRPPEAFF. The CDR3 region has the DNA TGTGCCAGTAGTATTAGACCCCCTGAAGCTTTCTTT.